Below are 16 T cell receptor beta chains sequenced from a single sample in a study of long-term antiretroviral therapy in people with HIV. The authors ran the immunoSEQ assay, v3.0, at survey level. Libraries were prepared by immunoSEQ multiplex PCR; TCRdb keeps only in-frame clonotypes and omits some of them. This sample has just under 40,000 clones, with approximately 86% found just once. The sample in question was unsorted PBMCs, obtained just before starting antiretroviral therapy. All receptors derive from a woman in her late teens or twenties with HIV.

This rearrangement joins TRBV7-9 to TRBJ1-1; D uncertain. Germline V gives CDR1 SEHNR, CDR2 FQNEAQ (reference sequence). The CDR3 sequence is 15 residues long. V shed 3 bases and J shed 0 bases, with 11 bases lying between them. The CDR3 bases are TGTGCCAGCAGCTTTCTCGTGGTTATGAACACTGAAGCTTTCTTT. Its translation: CASSFLVVMNTEAFF.

V is TRBV7-2 and J is TRBJ2-7; no firm D call. V gave up 5 bases and J gave up 1 base, with 12 bases separating them. Germline-derived CDR1 and CDR2 are SGHTA and FQGNSA. The CDR3 totals 14 residues. CDR3 residues: CASSRIEGSYEQYF. The DNA of the CDR3 is TGTGCCAGCAGCCGGATAGAAGGTTCCTACGAGCAGTACTTC. Filled out from reference TRBV7-2 and TRBJ2-7, the complete variable domain reads GAGVSQSPSNKVTEKGKDVELRCDPISGHTALYWYRQSLGQGLEFLIYFQGNSAPDKSGLPSDRFSAERTGGSVSTLTIQRTQQEDSAVYLCASSRIEGSYEQYFGPGTRLTVT.

The CDR3 bases are TGTGCCATCAGCGACAGGGCAGGGAGCTACGAGCAGTACTTC. Amino acid sequence: CAISDRAGSYEQYF. This chain joins TRBV10-3 and TRBJ2-7, with 7 positions matching TRBD1. Germline V gene lookup returns CDR1 ENHRY and CDR2 SYGVKD. V lost 6 bases, J lost 3 bases, and 8 bases stayed unmatched. CDR3 size: 14 residues.

V and J are TRBV6-4 and TRBJ2-3; no firm D call. Trimming cost V 5 bases and J 6 bases, with 12 bases left between them. Germline loops: CDR1 MRHNA, CDR2 SNTAGT. This CDR3 is 13 amino acids long. CDR3 protein: CASSPRASDTQYF. The CDR3 DNA follows: TGTGCCAGCAGTCCCCGCGCGTCGGATACGCAGTATTTT.

This sequence joins TRBV6-6 and TRBJ2-3, with 10 bases aligning to TRBD1. Unmatched junction bases numbered 5, after V lost 0 bases and J lost 5 bases. The CDR3 length is 16 residues. Germline assignment: CDR1 MNHNY and CDR2 SVGAGI (reference sequence). The CDR3, as DNA: TGTGCCAGCAGTTACTCCAGTGGGGACAGGGGAGATACGCAGTATTTT. This encodes CASSYSSGDRGDTQYF.

This clone turned up a few times. The chain links TRBV29-1 to TRBJ1-2, with TRBD1 as a possible D gene (5 bases). The CDR3 runs 12 residues. Trimming shortened V by 1 base and J by 2 bases, and 5 bases separated the two germline ends. Germline lookup yields CDR1 SQVTM and CDR2 ANQGSEA. CDR3 protein: CSVEGDNYGYTF. The CDR3 bases are TGCAGCGTTGAAGGGGACAACTATGGCTACACCTTC.

This rearrangement joins TRBV18 to TRBJ2-5; no firm D call. Trimming cost V 6 bases and J 7 bases, with 9 bases left between them. The CDR3 spans 11 residues. Per the germline V gene, CDR1 is KGHSH and CDR2 is LQKENI. CDR3 region: CASSPDVTQYF. The CDR3, as DNA: TGTGCCAGCTCCCCGGATGTGACCCAGTACTTC. Based on the CDR3 plus reference TRBV18 and TRBJ2-5, the full variable domain is NAGVMQNPRHLVRRRGQEARLRCSPMKGHSHVYWYRQLPEEGLKFMVYLQKENIIDESGMPKERFSAEFPKEGPSILRIQQVVRGDSAAYFCASSPDVTQYFGPGTRLLVL.

The table lists this clone with a count of one. The chain joins TRBV7-8 to TRBJ2-2, with TRBD1 matching 8 bases. Germline V lookup: CDR1 SGHVS, CDR2 FQNEAQ. The CDR3 extends over 14 amino acids. V shed 5 bases, J shed 5 bases, and the junction held 4 bases outside the gene matches. The CDR3 spells CASSMWTGTGELFF. CDR3 DNA sequence: TGTGCCAGCAGCATGTGGACAGGGACCGGGGAGCTGTTTTTT.

The V gene is TRBV6-5, the J gene TRBJ2-7; D is possibly TRBD1 (5 bases). The V and J ends lost 5 bases and 2 bases respectively, with 13 bases between them. The CDR3 loop spans 14 amino acids. Per the germline V gene, CDR1 is MNHEY and CDR2 is SVGAGI. Here the CDR3 reads CASSGPGRAYEQYF. The CDR3 DNA sequence: TGTGCCAGCAGTGGCCCCGGCAGGGCCTACGAGCAGTACTTC.

This rearrangement joins TRBV7-2 to TRBJ1-4; no firm D call. Trimming shortened V by 5 bases and J by 4 bases, and 5 bases separated the two germline ends. Germline V lookup: CDR1 SGHTA, CDR2 FQGNSA. The CDR3 runs to 12 residues. The CDR3 coding sequence is TGTGCCAGCAGCCGCCTTAATGAAAAACTGTTTTTT. This codes for CASSRLNEKLFF.

This sequence joins TRBV11-3 and TRBJ2-1, with 9 positions matching TRBD2. The trim removed 3 bases at V and 0 bases at J, leaving 3 bases unmatched. The CDR3 sequence is 16 residues long. Germline values: CDR1 SGHNT, CDR2 YENEEA. The CDR3 bases are TGTGCCAGCAGCTTGAGCGGGAGGTTCTCCTACAATGAGCAGTTCTTC. Amino acids: CASSLSGRFSYNEQFF. Complete variable domain (other parts from reference TRBV11-3 and TRBJ2-1): EAGVVQSPRYKIIEKKQPVAFWCNPISGHNTLYWYLQNLGQGPELLIRYENEEAVDDSQLPKDRFSAERLKGVDSTLKIQPAELGDSAVYLCASSLSGRFSYNEQFFGPGTRLTVL.

This sequence joins TRBV5-1 and TRBJ1-2; D might be TRBD1 (6 bases). Per the germline V gene, CDR1 is SGHRS and CDR2 is YFSETQ. Trimming took 4 bases from V and 3 from J, leaving 13 bases between them. This CDR3 contains 14 residues. CDR3 residues: CASSSTGTDYGYTF. CDR3 DNA sequence: TGCGCCAGCAGCAGTACAGGGACCGACTATGGCTACACCTTC.

The CDR3 bases are TGTGCCAGCAGCTTACCTCCTAACTATGGCTACACCTTC. Its translation: CASSLPPNYGYTF. V gene TRBV13 combines with J gene TRBJ1-2; D is unresolved. CDR3 length: 13 amino acids. Germline lookup yields CDR1 PRHDT and CDR2 FYEKMQ (reference sequence). V lost 2 bases and J lost 0, with 4 bases in between.

The rearrangement joins TRBV11-2 to TRBJ2-5, with D hard to call. Trimming cost V 5 bases and J 0 bases, with 10 bases left between them. CDR3 size: 14 residues. The germline V gene encodes CDR1 SGHAT and CDR2 FQNNGV. This CDR3 is CASSQDFNQETQYF. The CDR3 DNA follows: TGTGCCAGCAGCCAAGATTTCAACCAAGAGACCCAGTACTTC.

This clone is a singleton in its sample. The CDR3 sequence is CASSVERWDEQYF. The CDR3 DNA reads TGTGCCAGCAGCGTAGAAAGGTGGGACGAGCAGTACTTC. The chain is built from TRBV9 and TRBJ2-7; D is uncertain. Germline CDR1 reads SGDLS; CDR2 reads YYNGEE. With 0 bases removed from V and 5 bases from J, the gap between germline ends came to 9 bases. The CDR3 spans 13 residues.

The V call is TRBV6-5, the J call TRBJ1-3; the match to TRBD1 covers 8 bases. This CDR3 spans 14 amino acids. Germline trimming cut 5 bases from V and 2 bases from J; bases unmatched to any gene: 2. Germline lookup yields CDR1 MNHEY and CDR2 SVGAGI. CDR3 residues: CASSAQGAGNTIYF. The CDR3 DNA reads TGTGCCAGCAGTGCACAGGGGGCTGGAAACACCATATATTTT.